This entry lists 6 T cell receptor beta chains sequenced from one sample in a study of T cell changes during pregnancy in multiple sclerosis. The data were produced by immunoSEQ multiplex PCR, yet TCRdb's version contains in-frame clones alone and is incomplete. The table includes roughly 56,000 clones, 75% to 95% detected once. Sequenced material: CD4+ T cells from peripheral blood mononuclear cells, taken after pregnancy. Every receptor here comes from a female donor in good health, enrolled as a control in a pregnancy study.

This clone was counted once. The chain links TRBV18 to TRBJ1-2, with 8 nucleotides matching TRBD1. The germline gives CDR1 KGHSH, CDR2 LQKENI. The CDR3 runs 14 residues. V dropped 3 bases and J dropped 6; count of bases not matched to a gene: 6. The CDR3 spells CASSPDREKHGYTF. For the CDR3, the DNA is TGTGCCAGCTCACCGGACAGGGAGAAGCATGGCTACACCTTC.

This chain connects TRBV4-3 to TRBJ2-5; 7 bases fit TRBD1. V lost 4 bases and J lost 5; bases outside the gene matches: 13. From germline, CDR1 is LGHNA and CDR2 YSLEER. The CDR3 sequence is 16 residues long. CDR3 residues: CASSPEIRGTGETQYF. CDR3 sequence (DNA): TGCGCCAGCAGCCCCGAAATCAGGGGGACGGGCGAGACCCAGTACTTC.

V and J are TRBV19 and TRBJ1-1, with D uncertain. This CDR3 has 14 amino acids. Trimming removed 6 bases at V and 5 bases at J, with 16 bases between. The germline CDR1 and CDR2 sequences are LNHDA and SQIVND (reference sequence). CDR3 loop: CASRSSTGRTEAFF. For the CDR3, the DNA is TGTGCCAGTAGATCATCGACGGGGAGGACTGAAGCTTTCTTT.

The rearrangement uses TRBV18 and TRBJ2-7, with TRBD1 matching 7 bases. The CDR3 contains 14 residues. V shed 4 bases, J shed 2 bases, and the junction held 5 bases outside the gene matches. Germline V lookup: CDR1 KGHSH, CDR2 LQKENI. Here the CDR3 DNA reads TGTGCCAGCTCACGAGGACAGGAAACCTACGAGCAGTACTTC. Translated, it gives CASSRGQETYEQYF.

The chain combines TRBV6-4 with TRBJ2-1; 7 bases are a match to TRBD2. Germline CDR1 and CDR2: MRHNA and SNTAGT. This CDR3 has 13 residues. Trimming removed 6 bases from V and 10 bases from J; junction bases left unmatched: 9. CDR3 sequence: CASSLERGREQFF. The CDR3 region has the DNA TGTGCCAGCAGCCTTGAGCGGGGACGCGAGCAGTTCTTC.

This clone appeared a single time. This chain links TRBV18 with TRBJ1-1; unclear D gene. Germline CDR1 reads KGHSH; CDR2 reads LQKENI. V shed 3 bases and J shed 4 bases, with 15 bases lying between them. The CDR3 totals 15 residues. In DNA form, the CDR3 reads TGTGCCAGCTCACCGGCCCGGGAGTTAGGCACTGAAGCTTTCTTT. Translation gives CASSPARELGTEAFF.